Following are 3 T cell receptor beta chains from one sample sequenced in a study of CD8+ T cells in alopecia areata. RNA extraction and reverse transcription yielded cDNA as sequencing template. The protocol was immunoSEQ multiplex PCR, while the TCRdb copy is restricted to in-frame clones and leaves out a portion. The table lists about 74,000 clones, roughly 30% of them singletons. Specified treatment: oral pan-JAK inhibitor, 5-10 mg twice daily. Sequencing used CD8+ T cells sorted from blood, obtained at week 4, from a patient treated with tofacitinib. The receptors derive from a human donor with alopecia areata.

The genes are TRBV6-6 and TRBJ2-5, with 8 bases identical to TRBD1. The V segment lost 6 bases and the J segment 5 bases; nucleotides outside the gene matches: 8. The CDR3 runs 14 residues. Germline loops: CDR1 MNHNY, CDR2 SVGAGI (reference sequence). This CDR3 reads CASRPRTGLETQYF. The DNA for the CDR3 is TGTGCCAGCAGACCGCGGACAGGGTTGGAGACCCAGTACTTC.

This clone was recorded a few times. CDR3 sequence (DNA): TGTGCCAGCAGTCCCTTGAGGGGGCCACCCGAGACCCAGTACTTC. Translated: CASSPLRGPPETQYF. This chain joins TRBV27 and TRBJ2-5, with 7 positions matching TRBD1. CDR3 size: 15 residues. The J segment lost 5 bases and the V segment lost 5 bases, leaving 11 bases of the junction unmatched. Germline loops: CDR1 MNHEY, CDR2 SMNVEV (reference sequence).

This clone showed up just once. The chain recombines TRBV7-9 with TRBJ2-1, with D perhaps matching TRBD2 (6 bases). The germline V gene encodes CDR1 SEHNR and CDR2 FQNEAQ (reference sequence). This CDR3 is built from 13 residues. Trimming pared 5 bases from V and 4 bases from J, leaving 9 bases between. In DNA, the CDR3 is TGTGCCAGCAGCACCGGACTATACAATGAGCAGTTCTTC. Translated: CASSTGLYNEQFF.